This is a list of T cell receptor beta chains from one sample in a study of blood T cell repertoires in COVID-19. Assay: immunoSEQ multiplex PCR; the TCRdb copy retains only in-frame clones and omits some. The sample carries roughly 100,000 clones, over 80% recorded once. Sequenced: peripheral blood. The receptors were sampled from a man aged 45 to 65 with acute or convalescent COVID-19. Each CDR3 is given with its conserved first and last residue. Fields, in order: CDR3 DNA, CDR3 protein, CDR3 length, D gene, V gene, J gene. The D gene is left open where the match is weak.

CDR3 DNA: TGTGCCAGCAGTGGGGGCGCGAGCTCCTACGAGCAGTACTTC; CDR3 protein: CASSGGASSYEQYF; CDR3 length: 14; D gene: .; V gene: TRBV27; J gene: TRBJ2-7
CDR3 DNA: TGTGCCAGCTCACCTGGGGCTCTAGCCAAAAACATTCAGTACTTC; CDR3 protein: CASSPGALAKNIQYF; CDR3 length: 15; D gene: .; V gene: TRBV18; J gene: TRBJ2-4
CDR3 DNA: TGTGCCAGCAGCGTACGGGACTCTGGAAACACCATATATTTT; CDR3 protein: CASSVRDSGNTIYF; CDR3 length: 14; D gene: .; V gene: TRBV9; J gene: TRBJ1-3
CDR3 DNA: TGTGCCAGCAGCTTCGGGGGGGGAGAGACCCAGTACTTC; CDR3 protein: CASSFGGGETQYF; CDR3 length: 13; D gene: TRBD2; V gene: TRBV13; J gene: TRBJ2-5
CDR3 DNA: TGCGCCAGCAGCGCGGGGGTCGCGACTATGGTCCTCTATGGCTACACCTTC; CDR3 protein: CASSAGVATMVLYGYTF; CDR3 length: 17; D gene: .; V gene: TRBV5-1; J gene: TRBJ1-2
CDR3 DNA: TGTGCCAGCAGCCGGGGGGGGACAGCCGGACCCGGGGAGCTGTTTTTT; CDR3 protein: CASSRGGTAGPGELFF; CDR3 length: 16; D gene: .; V gene: TRBV7-9; J gene: TRBJ2-2
CDR3 DNA: TGTGCCAGCAGCTTAAAAGGACAGGGCGACCCGGGTGAGCAGTACTTC; CDR3 protein: CASSLKGQGDPGEQYF; CDR3 length: 16; D gene: TRBD1; V gene: TRBV11-3; J gene: TRBJ2-7
CDR3 DNA: TGTGCCAGTAGTATTCTAGCGAACTCCTACAATGAGCAGTTCTTC; CDR3 protein: CASSILANSYNEQFF; CDR3 length: 15; D gene: .; V gene: TRBV19; J gene: TRBJ2-1
CDR3 DNA: TGTGCCACTACCGCGGGGTATCCCTATGGCTACACCTTC; CDR3 protein: CATTAGYPYGYTF; CDR3 length: 13; D gene: .; V gene: TRBV19; J gene: TRBJ1-2
CDR3 DNA: TGTGCCATCAGGTTAGCGGGAGGCTCTTCTGGGGAGCAGTTCTTC; CDR3 protein: CAIRLAGGSSGEQFF; CDR3 length: 15; D gene: TRBD2; V gene: TRBV10-3; J gene: TRBJ2-1
CDR3 DNA: TGTGCCAGCAGCTTAGGGGGACTAGCGGGAGTTGATGAGCAGTTCTTC; CDR3 protein: CASSLGGLAGVDEQFF; CDR3 length: 16; D gene: TRBD2; V gene: TRBV11-2; J gene: TRBJ2-1
CDR3 DNA: TGCAGCGTGAAACGGACTAGCGGGCCCGGGGAGCTGTTTTTT; CDR3 protein: CSVKRTSGPGELFF; CDR3 length: 14; D gene: TRBD2; V gene: TRBV29-1; J gene: TRBJ2-2
CDR3 DNA: TGCGCCAGCAGCTTGGCGGGGTCAAACAATGAGCAGTTCTTC; CDR3 protein: CASSLAGSNNEQFF; CDR3 length: 14; D gene: .; V gene: TRBV5-1; J gene: TRBJ2-1
CDR3 DNA: TGTGCCAGCAGCTTAAGGGACAGCAGCTCCTACGAGCAGTACTTC; CDR3 protein: CASSLRDSSSYEQYF; CDR3 length: 15; D gene: TRBD1; V gene: TRBV7-9; J gene: TRBJ2-7
CDR3 DNA: TGTGCCAGCAGCGCCACCTCAGGGAAGGAAGACACCATATATTTT; CDR3 protein: CASSATSGKEDTIYF; CDR3 length: 15; D gene: .; V gene: TRBV11-2; J gene: TRBJ1-3
CDR3 DNA: TGTGCCTGGAGGCCGACAGGGACCCATGGCTACACCTTC; CDR3 protein: CAWRPTGTHGYTF; CDR3 length: 13; D gene: TRBD1; V gene: TRBV30; J gene: TRBJ1-2
CDR3 DNA: TGTGCCAGCAGTTCCCCCGACAGGGCTGGCACAGATACGCAGTATTTT; CDR3 protein: CASSSPDRAGTDTQYF; CDR3 length: 16; D gene: TRBD1; V gene: TRBV28; J gene: TRBJ2-3
CDR3 DNA: TGTGCCACCAGTGATTCTGGCGGGTCCACTACGCAGTATTTT; CDR3 protein: CATSDSGGSTTQYF; CDR3 length: 14; D gene: .; V gene: TRBV24-1; J gene: TRBJ2-3